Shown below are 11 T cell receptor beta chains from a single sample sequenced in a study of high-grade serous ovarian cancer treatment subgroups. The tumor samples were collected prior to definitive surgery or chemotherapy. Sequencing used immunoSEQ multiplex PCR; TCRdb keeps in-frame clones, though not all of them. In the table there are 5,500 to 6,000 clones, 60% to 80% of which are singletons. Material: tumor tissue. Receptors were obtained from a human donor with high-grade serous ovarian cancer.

For the CDR3, the DNA is TGTGCCAGCAGTTTGCAGCCAGCTTATGGCTACACCTTC. It specifies CASSLQPAYGYTF. The V call is TRBV27, the J call TRBJ1-2; no reliable D call. The germline CDR1 and CDR2 sequences are MNHEY and SMNVEV (reference sequence). The CDR3 has 13 residues. The germline V and J ends were trimmed by 3 bases and 5 bases, with 10 bases remaining between them.

The CDR3 DNA sequence: TGTGCCAGCAGCCCTACAGACAGAAATCAGCCCCAGCATTTT. Translation: CASSPTDRNQPQHF. The rearrangement uses TRBV6-5 and TRBJ1-5, with D tentatively TRBD1 (5 bases). Germline V gene lookup returns CDR1 MNHEY and CDR2 SVGAGI. The CDR3 sequence is 14 residues long. Trimming took off 6 bases at V and 4 bases at J, with 13 bases between the two ends.

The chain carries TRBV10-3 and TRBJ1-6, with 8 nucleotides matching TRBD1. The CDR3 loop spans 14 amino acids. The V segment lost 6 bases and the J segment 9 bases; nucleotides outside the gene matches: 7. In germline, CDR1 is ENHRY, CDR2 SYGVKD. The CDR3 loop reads CAISAGQGSSPLHF. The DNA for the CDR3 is TGTGCCATCAGCGCTGGACAGGGTAGTTCACCCCTCCACTTT.

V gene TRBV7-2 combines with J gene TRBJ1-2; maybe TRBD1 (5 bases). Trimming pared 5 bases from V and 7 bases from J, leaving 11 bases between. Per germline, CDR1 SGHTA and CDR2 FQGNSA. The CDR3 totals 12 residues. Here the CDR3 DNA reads TGTGCCAGCAGCCCGGGGGGGTTTGGCTACACCTTC. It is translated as CASSPGGFGYTF.

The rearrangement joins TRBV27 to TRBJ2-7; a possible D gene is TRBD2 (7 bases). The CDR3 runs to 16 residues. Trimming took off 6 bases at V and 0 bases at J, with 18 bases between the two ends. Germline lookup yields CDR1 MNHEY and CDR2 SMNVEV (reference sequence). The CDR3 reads CASRGGGPWDSYEQYF. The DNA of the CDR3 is TGTGCCAGCAGGGGAGGGGGTCCTTGGGACTCCTACGAGCAGTACTTC.

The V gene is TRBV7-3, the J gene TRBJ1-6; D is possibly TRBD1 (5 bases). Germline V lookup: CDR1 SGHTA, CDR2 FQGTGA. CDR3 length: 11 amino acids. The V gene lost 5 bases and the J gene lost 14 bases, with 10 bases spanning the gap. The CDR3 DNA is TGTGCCAGCAGCGACGGGGGGGCCCTCCACTTT. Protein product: CASSDGGALHF. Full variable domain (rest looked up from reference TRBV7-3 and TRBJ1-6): GAGVSQTPSNKVTEKGKYVELRCDPISGHTALYWYRQSLGQGPEFLIYFQGTGAADDSGLPNDRFFAVRPEGSVSTLKIQRTERGDSAVYLCASSDGGALHFGNGTRLTVT.

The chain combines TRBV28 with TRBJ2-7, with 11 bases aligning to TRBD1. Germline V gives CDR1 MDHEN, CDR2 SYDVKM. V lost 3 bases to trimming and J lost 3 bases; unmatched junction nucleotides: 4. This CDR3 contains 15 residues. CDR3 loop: CASSFLGQGGYEQYF. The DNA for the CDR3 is TGTGCCAGCAGTTTTTTGGGACAGGGGGGCTACGAGCAGTACTTC. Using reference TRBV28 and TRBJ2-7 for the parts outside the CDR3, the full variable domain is DVKVTQSSRYLVKRTGEKVFLECVQDMDHENMFWYRQDPGLGLRLIYFSYDVKMKEKGDIPEGYSVSREKKERFSLILESASTNQTSMYLCASSFLGQGGYEQYFGPGTRLTVT.

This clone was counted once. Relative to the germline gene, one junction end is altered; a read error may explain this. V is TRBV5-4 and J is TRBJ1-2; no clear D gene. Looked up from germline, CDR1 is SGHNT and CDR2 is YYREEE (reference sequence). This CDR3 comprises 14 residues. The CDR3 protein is CASTPTIWADGYTF. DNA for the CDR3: TGCGCCAGCACCCCAACAATATGGGCTGATGGCTACACCTTC. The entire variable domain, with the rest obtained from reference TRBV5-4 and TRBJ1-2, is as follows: ETGVTQSPTHLIKTRGQQVTLRCSSQSGHNTVSWYQQALGQGPQFIFQYYREEENGRGNFPPRFSGLQFPNYSSELNVNALELDDSALYLCASTPTIWADGYTFGSGTRLTVV.

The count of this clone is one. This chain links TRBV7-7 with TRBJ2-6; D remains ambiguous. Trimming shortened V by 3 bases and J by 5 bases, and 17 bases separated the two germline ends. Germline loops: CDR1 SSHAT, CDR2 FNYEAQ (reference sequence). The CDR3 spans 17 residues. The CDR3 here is CASSFARPQSRANVLTF. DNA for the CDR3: TGTGCCAGCAGCTTTGCTAGGCCACAAAGTCGGGCCAACGTCCTGACTTTC.

This CDR3 is CASRFRTGITEAFF. The CDR3 DNA reads as TGTGCCAGCAGATTCAGAACAGGGATCACTGAAGCTTTCTTT. This chain connects TRBV5-4 to TRBJ1-1, with a weak D call TRBD1 (6 bases). Germline CDR1 and CDR2: SGHNT and YYREEE (reference sequence). This CDR3 spans 14 amino acids. V was trimmed by 5 bases and J by 4 bases, leaving 15 bases between them.

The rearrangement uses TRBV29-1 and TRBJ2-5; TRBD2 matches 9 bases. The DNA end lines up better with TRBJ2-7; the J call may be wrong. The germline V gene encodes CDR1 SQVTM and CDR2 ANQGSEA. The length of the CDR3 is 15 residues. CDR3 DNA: TGCAGCCTCCCCGAGCCTTCTAGCGGGGCTTACGAGCAGTACTTC. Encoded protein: CSLPEPSSGAYEQYF.